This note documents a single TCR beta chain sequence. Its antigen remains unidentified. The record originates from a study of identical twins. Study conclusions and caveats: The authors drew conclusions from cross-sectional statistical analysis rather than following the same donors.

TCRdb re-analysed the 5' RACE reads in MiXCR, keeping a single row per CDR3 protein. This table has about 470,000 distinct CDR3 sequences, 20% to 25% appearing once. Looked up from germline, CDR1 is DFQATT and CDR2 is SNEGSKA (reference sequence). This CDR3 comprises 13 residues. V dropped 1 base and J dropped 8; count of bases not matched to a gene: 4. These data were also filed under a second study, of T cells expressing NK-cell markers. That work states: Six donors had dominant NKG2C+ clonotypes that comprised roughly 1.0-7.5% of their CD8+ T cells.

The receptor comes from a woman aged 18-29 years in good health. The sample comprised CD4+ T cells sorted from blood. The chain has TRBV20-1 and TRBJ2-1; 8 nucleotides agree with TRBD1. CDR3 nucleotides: TGCAGTGCTAGAGGACCAGGGGGCGATGAGCAGTTCTTC. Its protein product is CSARGPGGDEQFF.